This T cell receptor (beta chain) came from a study of CD8+CD57+ T cells in acquired aplastic anemia. Study overall: When averaged, DNA from sorted CD4+ and CD8+ cells came to approximately 3.2 ug. Mean read depth for CD4+ cells from healthy donors was around 9.9 million.

CDR1 LNHNV and CDR2 YYDKDF come from the germline V gene (reference sequence). Trimming took off 0 bases at V and 0 bases at J, with 18 bases between the two ends. The CDR3 loop spans 20 amino acids. Ten or more counts support this clonotype. The antigen is undetermined. Study findings and constraints: CD8+ Simpson's diversity did not differ significantly between patients and controls. Both patients and controls carried the same twenty-nine CD8+ CDR3 sequences.

Genomic DNA acted as the template from which TCR beta VDJ combination and CDR3 sequence profiling were carried out. Each CDR3 protein gets one entry after TCRdb re-called the reads with MiXCR. This sample has around 190,000 distinct CDR3 sequences, with approximately 60% found just once. The rearrangement uses TRBV15 and TRBJ2-6; D possibly corresponds to TRBD1 (6 bases). Sequenced sample: sorted CD4+, CD8+, or CD8+CD57+ T cells (not recorded which) from PBMCs. This TCR was sampled from a human donor in good health. The CDR3 sequence: CATSRDWTGHMSSGANVLTF. CDR3 nucleotides: TGTGCCACCAGCAGAGATTGGACGGGACACATGAGCTCTGGGGCCAACGTCCTGACTTTC.